The 9 T cell receptor beta chains below come from one sample, sequenced in a study of OX40 agonist ivuxolimab in advanced cancers. The method was immunoSEQ multiplex PCR; TCRdb's version includes in-frame clones alone and lacks a portion of them. This sample has 40,000 to 55,000 clones; 85% to 90% occur once, and the top ten carry around 6.2%. This specimen consisted of CD4+ or CD8+ T cells sorted from blood, obtained in a trial of the OX40 agonist ivuxolimab. These receptor sequences come from an adult with an advanced solid tumor such as melanoma, head and neck, liver or kidney cancer.

V gene TRBV6-4 combines with J gene TRBJ2-2; D not resolved. The germline CDR1 and CDR2 sequences are MRHNA and SNTAGT. CDR3 length: 10 amino acids. Deletions cut 6 bases from V and 7 bases from J, with 3 bases between. CDR3 DNA sequence: TGTGCCAGCAGGGGCGGGGAGCTGTTTTTT. Its translation is CASRGGELFF.

The V gene is TRBV5-1, the J gene TRBJ2-1; 11 nucleotides agree with TRBD2. CDR1 is SGHRS, CDR2 YFSETQ, per germline. The CDR3 is 14 residues long. Losses at the gene ends were 4 bases for V and 7 bases for J; bases not matched to a gene: 4. The CDR3 loop is CASSLSGRVNEQFF. Written as DNA, the CDR3 is TGCGCCAGCAGCCTTAGCGGGAGGGTGAATGAGCAGTTCTTC.

This clone has a handful of counts. This rearrangement joins TRBV11-2 to TRBJ2-1, with D maybe TRBD1 (7 bases). This CDR3 has 16 amino acids. CDR1 is SGHAT, CDR2 FQNNGV, per germline. V dropped 1 base and J dropped 7 bases, with 17 bases sitting between them. CDR3 DNA sequence: TGTGCCAGCAGCTTAGCAGGGGGGATAAAGGGGAATGAGCAGTTCTTC. Translating it yields CASSLAGGIKGNEQFF.

The chain uses TRBV4-1 and TRBJ2-3, with TRBD2 as a possible D gene (6 bases). Germline CDR1 reads MGHRA; CDR2 reads YSYEKL. CDR3 size: 16 residues. V lost 3 bases to trimming and J lost 0 bases, with 13 bases between them. The CDR3 reads CASSQVTSPSTDTQYF. CDR3 bases: TGCGCCAGCAGCCAGGTTACTAGCCCGAGCACAGATACGCAGTATTTT.

The V and J genes are TRBV6-5 and TRBJ1-2, with D maybe TRBD1 (6 bases). Germline V lookup: CDR1 MNHEY, CDR2 SVGAGI. V was cut by 10 bases and J by 7 bases, with 16 bases left in between. The CDR3 loop spans 12 amino acids. This chain's CDR3 is CATSGGASGYTF. As DNA, the CDR3 is TGTGCCACATCGGGGGGCGCCAGTGGCTACACCTTC.

J is TRBJ1-1 and V is TRBV10-3; D remains unclear. CDR1 and CDR2 from the germline V gene are ENHRY and SYGVKD. Trimming took off 7 bases at V and 0 bases at J, with 12 bases between the two ends. The CDR3 totals 14 residues. CDR3 nucleotide sequence: TGTGCCATCACCAGGACGGTGATGAACACTGAAGCTTTCTTT. Residues: CAITRTVMNTEAFF.

This chain uses TRBV11-2 with TRBJ2-1, with 7 bases identical to TRBD2. In germline, CDR1 is SGHAT, CDR2 FQNNGV. V shed 4 bases, J shed 4 bases, and the junction held 4 bases outside the gene matches. The CDR3 sequence is 14 residues long. The CDR3 sequence: CASSSRDYYNEQFF. The CDR3 DNA is TGTGCCAGCAGCTCCCGGGACTATTACAATGAGCAGTTCTTC.

V usage is TRBV2 and J usage is TRBJ1-5; no firm D call. Trimming took off 6 bases at V and 0 bases at J, with 12 bases between the two ends. Per the germline V gene, CDR1 is SNHLY and CDR2 is FYNNEI. This CDR3 region has 15 residues. The chain's CDR3 is CASRGDTLSNQPQHF. CDR3 DNA sequence: TGTGCCAGCAGAGGAGACACCCTTAGCAATCAGCCCCAGCATTTT.

The chain uses TRBV11-2 and TRBJ2-2; no clear D gene. Trimming left V 3 bases short and J 4 bases short, with 9 bases between. CDR1 is SGHAT, CDR2 FQNNGV, per germline. CDR3 length: 14 amino acids. The CDR3 protein is CASSFSRFTGELFF. The CDR3 DNA sequence: TGTGCCAGCAGCTTCTCGCGGTTCACCGGGGAGCTGTTTTTT.